This is a list of T cell receptor beta chains from one sample in a study of OX40 agonist ivuxolimab in advanced cancers. The method was immunoSEQ multiplex PCR; TCRdb's version includes in-frame clones alone and lacks a portion of them. The profile shows tens of thousands of clones, about 88% of them singletons. The sequencing here drew on CD4+ or CD8+ T cells sorted from blood, taken in a trial of the OX40 agonist ivuxolimab. These receptors were taken from an adult with an advanced solid tumor such as melanoma, head and neck, liver or kidney cancer. Each CDR3 is given with its conserved first and last residue. The order of the fields is J gene, clone size, V gene, D gene, CDR3 protein, CDR3 DNA. D genes are given only for firm matches. For some rows the clone size is stated as once, few or many, or as a class when expanded; others skip it.

TRBJ1-1,NA,TRBV5-3,NA,CARSHRDPRLGGTEAFF,TGTGCCAGAAGCCACAGGGACCCCAGGTTGGGGGGGACTGAAGCTTTCTTT
TRBJ1-6,NA,TRBV30,TRBD1,CAWTPGQGNSPLHF,TGTGCCTGGACTCCGGGACAGGGGAATTCACCCCTCCACTTT
TRBJ1-2,NA,TRBV30,NA,CAWSVLSGYGYTF,TGTGCCTGGAGTGTACTGTCGGGATATGGCTACACCTTC
TRBJ2-7,NA,TRBV7-6,NA,CASSLAQGGEQYF,TGTGCCAGCAGCTTAGCGCAGGGAGGCGAGCAGTACTTC
TRBJ1-2,once,TRBV27,NA,CASMGIWGRAEDYGYTF,TGTGCCAGCATGGGAATCTGGGGCAGGGCAGAAGACTATGGCTACACCTTC
TRBJ2-6,NA,TRBV5-8,NA,CASSFRVGGANVLTF,TGTGCCAGCAGCTTCAGGGTCGGTGGGGCCAACGTCCTGACTTTC
TRBJ1-5,NA,TRBV7-6,NA,CASSLEGWAQPQHF,TGTGCCAGCAGCTTAGAGGGGTGGGCTCAGCCCCAGCATTTT
TRBJ1-1,NA,TRBV18,NA,CASSIRGKDTEAFF,TGTGCCAGCTCGATACGGGGGAAAGACACTGAAGCTTTCTTT
TRBJ1-5,NA,TRBV6-6,NA,CASRGPEPTQHF,TGTGCCAGCAGAGGGCCCGAACCGACCCAGCATTTT
TRBJ2-3,NA,TRBV18,TRBD1,CASSPENRDRGPDTQYF,TGTGCCAGCTCACCAGAGAATAGGGACAGGGGCCCAGATACGCAGTATTTT
TRBJ1-2,NA,TRBV27,TRBD1,CASSLGTGINYGYTF,TGTGCCAGCAGCCTAGGGACAGGGATTAACTATGGCTACACCTTC
TRBJ2-4,NA,TRBV5-8,TRBD2,CASQGGGAVTQYF,TGTGCCTCCCAGGGCGGGGGGGCCGTTACTCAGTACTTC
TRBJ1-4,NA,TRBV5-1,TRBD1,CASSKGAGGLNEKLFF,TGCGCCAGCAGCAAGGGGGCTGGAGGGCTAAATGAAAAACTGTTTTTT
TRBJ2-3,NA,TRBV18,NA,CASSPILVVAGDTQYF,TGTGCCAGCTCACCAATCTTGGTGGTCGCCGGGGATACGCAGTATTTT
TRBJ2-2,NA,TRBV7-2,TRBD1,CASSTGQGKTGELFF,TGTGCCAGCAGCACCGGACAGGGAAAGACCGGGGAGCTGTTTTTT